This T cell receptor beta chain was observed in a study of blood T cell repertoires in COVID-19. In the study overall: Specimens from acute and convalescent COVID-19 originated in the United States, Italy and Spain.

Seattle participants joined during active infection and were tracked over time. TCRdb's table, derived via immunoSEQ multiplex PCR, lists solely in-frame clones and lacks some. The sample includes some 150,000 clones, approximately 85% of them seen just once. The germline V gene has CDR1 MRHNA and CDR2 SNTAGT. Between the trimmed V and J ends, which lost 8 bases and 1 base, there was a span of 9 bases. The CDR3 is 14 amino acids. Sequenced input: peripheral blood. The chain has TRBV6-4 and TRBJ2-6; tentative D call: TRBD1 (6 bases). The TCR originated in a man in his sixties with COVID-19, enrolled during active disease. CDR3 nucleotide sequence: TGTGCCAGCCAACAGGGTTCTGGGGCCAACGTCCTGACTTTC. Translating gives CASQQGSGANVLTF.